The 32 T cell receptor beta chains below all came from one sample that was sequenced in a study of shared clonotypes between healthy human individuals. Measured with immunoSEQ multiplex PCR; TCRdb has only the in-frame clones, and not every one. This table holds approximately 1,500,000 clones, roughly 98% found once. The sequenced sample was naive CD4+ T cells sorted from blood. Regarding subset: CD45RA+ positively selected. These receptors all come from a man aged 25 to 40 in good health.

The V and J genes are TRBV28 and TRBJ2-1, with 8 bases aligning to TRBD2. Germline V gene sequence: CDR1 MDHEN, CDR2 SYDVKM. The CDR3 is 15 residues long. Trimming removed 6 bases from V and 5 bases from J; junction bases left unmatched: 9. CDR3 loop: CASSAPPGRDNEQFF. DNA for the CDR3: TGTGCCAGCAGCGCCCCCCCCGGGAGGGACAATGAGCAGTTCTTC.

The V gene is TRBV27, the J gene TRBJ2-5, with TRBD2 matching over 10 bases. This CDR3 contains 16 residues. V lost 2 bases to trimming and J lost 4 bases; unmatched junction nucleotides: 7. The germline CDR1 and CDR2 sequences are MNHEY and SMNVEV (reference sequence). The CDR3 reads CASSLGVAGGGETQYF. DNA for the CDR3: TGTGCCAGCAGTTTAGGGGTAGCGGGAGGTGGAGAGACCCAGTACTTC.

The CDR3 DNA follows: TGTGCCAGCAGCTTAAGGGGGGAGAGCACAGATACGCAGTATTTT. This gives the protein CASSLRGESTDTQYF. V gene TRBV11-2 combines with J gene TRBJ2-3; D is possibly TRBD1 or TRBD2 (6 bases each). CDR1 is SGHAT, CDR2 FQNNGV, per germline. The CDR3 runs 15 residues. With 2 bases removed from V and 0 bases from J, the gap between germline ends came to 9 bases.

The V call is TRBV6-1, the J call TRBJ2-2; 9 bases agree with TRBD1. The CDR3 contains 15 residues. CDR1 MNHNS and CDR2 SASEGT come from the germline V gene. After removal of 6 bases from V and 6 bases from J, the junction contained 8 bases not matched to a gene. The CDR3 loop reads CASSGLGQGSGELFF. The CDR3 bases are TGTGCCAGCAGCGGCCTGGGACAGGGTTCCGGGGAGCTGTTTTTT.

This chain connects TRBV9 to TRBJ2-1, with 10 bases matching TRBD2. The germline CDR1 and CDR2 sequences are SGDLS and YYNGEE. Trimming cost V 4 bases and J 4 bases; bases outside gene matches: 5. The CDR3 is made up of 15 amino acids. CDR3 bases: TGTGCCAGCAGCCCAGCGGGAGGGAATTACAATGAGCAGTTCTTC. This translates into CASSPAGGNYNEQFF.

V usage is TRBV7-7 and J usage is TRBJ2-5; unclear D gene. The CDR3 sequence is 15 residues long. Germline V lookup: CDR1 SSHAT, CDR2 FNYEAQ (reference sequence). Trimming removed 4 bases at V and 1 base at J, with 13 bases between. In DNA form, the CDR3 reads TGTGCCAGCAGCTCCCGGGCGTCCATCCAAGAGACCCAGTACTTC. Translated: CASSSRASIQETQYF.

The V call is TRBV14, the J call TRBJ1-4; D ambiguous. V shed 4 bases and J shed 6 bases, with 15 bases lying between them. Looked up from germline, CDR1 is SGHDN and CDR2 is FVKESK. CDR3 length equals 15 residues. The CDR3 sequence is CASSPNIRPHEKLFF. As DNA, the CDR3 is TGTGCCAGCAGCCCCAACATACGACCACATGAAAAACTGTTTTTT.

J is TRBJ2-7 and V is TRBV6-1; 12 bases fit TRBD1. The trim removed 5 bases at V and 6 bases at J, leaving 5 bases unmatched. The CDR3 runs to 14 residues. Germline loops: CDR1 MNHNS, CDR2 SASEGT. The CDR3 spells CASSPGQGASEQYF. The CDR3 DNA reads as TGTGCCAGCAGTCCGGGACAGGGGGCCTCCGAGCAGTACTTC.

This clone was seen a handful of times. The chain combines TRBV5-4 with TRBJ2-7; 10 positions match TRBD2. The CDR3 length is 14 residues. V lost 4 bases to trimming and J lost 1 base; unmatched junction nucleotides: 2. Germline loops: CDR1 SGHNT, CDR2 YYREEE (reference sequence). This CDR3 reads CASSKREGSYEQYF. For the CDR3, the DNA is TGTGCCAGCAGCAAGCGGGAGGGATCCTACGAGCAGTACTTC. Full variable domain (outside the CDR3, taken from reference TRBV5-4 and TRBJ2-7): ETGVTQSPTHLIKTRGQQVTLRCSSQSGHNTVSWYQQALGQGPQFIFQYYREEENGRGNFPPRFSGLQFPNYSSELNVNALELDDSALYLCASSKREGSYEQYFGPGTRLTVT.

This chain uses TRBV27 with TRBJ2-2, with TRBD1 as a possible D gene (6 bases). V was clipped by 5 bases and J by 3 bases, with 13 bases between them. Germline V gives CDR1 MNHEY, CDR2 SMNVEV (reference sequence). The CDR3 consists of 15 residues. CDR3 sequence reads: CASSLQGRHTGELFF. For the CDR3, the DNA is TGTGCCAGCAGTCTACAGGGTCGTCACACCGGGGAGCTGTTTTTT.

This sequence joins TRBV5-4 and TRBJ2-7; TRBD2 matches 9 bases. The CDR3 is 13 amino acids. Germline assignment: CDR1 SGHNT and CDR2 YYREEE (reference sequence). Trimming at V came to 4 bases and at J to 5 bases, leaving 4 bases not matched to a gene. CDR3 protein: CASSLSGSHEQYF. The DNA for the CDR3 is TGTGCCAGCAGCCTTAGCGGGAGCCACGAGCAGTACTTC.

V usage is TRBV27 and J usage is TRBJ1-2; TRBD1 matches at 7 bases. Germline lookup yields CDR1 MNHEY and CDR2 SMNVEV (reference sequence). The V segment lost 5 bases and the J segment 4 bases; nucleotides outside the gene matches: 10. The CDR3 runs 15 residues. CDR3 loop: CASSANWDSFYGYTF. The CDR3 DNA follows: TGTGCCAGCAGTGCCAATTGGGACAGCTTCTATGGCTACACCTTC.

The gene calls are TRBV28 and TRBJ1-1, with D possibly matching TRBD1 (6 bases). This CDR3 has 13 residues. Trimming took 6 bases from V and 6 from J, leaving 14 bases between them. Germline loops: CDR1 MDHEN, CDR2 SYDVKM. CDR3: CASRFQGFAEAFF. As DNA, the CDR3 is TGTGCCAGCAGATTCCAGGGGTTCGCTGAAGCTTTCTTT.

The CDR3 nucleotides are TGTGCCAGCAAAAGAGGAGAATATAGCAATCAGCCCCAGCATTTT. Protein: CASKRGEYSNQPQHF. The rearrangement links TRBV27 to TRBJ1-5; D gene ambiguous. Germline lookup yields CDR1 MNHEY and CDR2 SMNVEV (reference sequence). The CDR3 is made up of 15 amino acids. V shed 7 bases and J shed 0 bases, with 13 bases lying between them.

This chain connects TRBV5-1 to TRBJ2-1, with D possibly being TRBD1 (6 bases). CDR1 and CDR2 from the germline V gene are SGHRS and YFSETQ. The V gene lost 3 bases and the J gene lost 1 base, with 14 bases spanning the gap. The CDR3 runs 16 residues. The CDR3 protein is CASSSYPTGSYNEQFF. CDR3 DNA: TGCGCCAGCAGCTCTTATCCTACAGGGTCCTACAATGAGCAGTTCTTC.

For the CDR3, the DNA is TGTGCCAGCCCCGACAGGGAAGAGTTCCCAGATACGCAGTATTTT. Residues: CASPDREEFPDTQYF. This chain uses TRBV7-8 with TRBJ2-3; 7 bases are shared with TRBD1. Germline CDR1 is SGHVS and CDR2 is FQNEAQ. The CDR3 sequence is 15 residues long. V was pared by 8 bases and J by 4 bases, with 12 bases of the junction left unmatched.

This sequence joins TRBV11-2 and TRBJ2-1; 12 positions match TRBD2. Trimming took 5 bases from V and 4 from J; bases not matched to a gene: 6. The length of the CDR3 is 16 residues. Germline assignment: CDR1 SGHAT and CDR2 FQNNGV. The DNA for the CDR3 is TGTGCCAGCAGCCTGAACCTAGCGGGAGGGTACAATGAGCAGTTCTTC. Amino acid sequence: CASSLNLAGGYNEQFF.

This rearrangement joins TRBV10-3 to TRBJ2-1; tentatively, D is TRBD2 (5 bases). The germline V gene encodes CDR1 ENHRY and CDR2 SYGVKD. With 2 bases removed from V and 0 bases from J, the gap between germline ends came to 11 bases. The CDR3 is made up of 16 amino acids. The CDR3 protein is CAISEVAPSSYNEQFF. DNA of the CDR3: TGTGCCATCAGTGAGGTAGCGCCGAGCTCCTACAATGAGCAGTTCTTC.

This clone was picked up one time. The V gene is TRBV5-4, the J gene TRBJ2-2; 8 nucleotides match TRBD1. This CDR3 is 15 amino acids long. V dropped 1 base and J dropped 4; count of bases not matched to a gene: 3. Germline CDR1 is SGHNT and CDR2 is YYREEE (reference sequence). CDR3 amino acids: CASSLTGGFTGELFF. Written as DNA, the CDR3 is TGTGCCAGCAGCTTGACAGGGGGGTTCACCGGGGAGCTGTTTTTT.

The V call is TRBV28, the J call TRBJ2-7; tentative D call: TRBD1 (5 bases). Trimming took off 7 bases at V and 3 bases at J, with 16 bases between the two ends. Germline lookup yields CDR1 MDHEN and CDR2 SYDVKM. This CDR3 region has 14 residues. CDR3 residues: CASTLSPRGYEQYF. The DNA for the CDR3 is TGTGCCAGCACCCTTTCCCCTAGGGGCTACGAGCAGTACTTC.

The rearrangement links TRBV2 to TRBJ2-7, with D unresolved. The CDR3 is made up of 15 amino acids. The germline V and J ends were trimmed by 6 bases and 0 bases, with 15 bases remaining between them. Germline CDR1 is SNHLY and CDR2 is FYNNEI. CDR3 loop: CASSPRLGISYEQYF. CDR3 nucleotides: TGTGCCAGCAGCCCCAGGTTGGGGATCTCCTACGAGCAGTACTTC. The full variable domain, its missing parts supplied by reference TRBV2 and TRBJ2-7, is EPEVTQTPSHQVTQMGQEVILRCVPISNHLYFYWYRQILGQKVEFLVSFYNNEISEKSEIFDDQFSVERPDGSNFTLKIRSTKLEDSAMYFCASSPRLGISYEQYFGPGTRLTVT.

In this sample, this clone turned up once. J is TRBJ2-1 and V is TRBV5-1; possibly TRBD1 for D (5 bases). The CDR3 is made up of 12 amino acids. Trimming removed 4 bases at V and 8 bases at J, with 10 bases between. Germline CDR1 reads SGHRS; CDR2 reads YFSETQ. The CDR3 is CASSRDRDEQFF. The CDR3, as DNA: TGCGCCAGCAGCCGTGACAGAGATGAGCAGTTCTTC.

The gene calls are TRBV5-1 and TRBJ2-4; D is uncertain. The CDR3 loop spans 14 amino acids. CDR1 and CDR2 (germline): SGHRS, YFSETQ. The V and J ends lost 1 base and 6 bases respectively, with 11 bases between them. The CDR3 bases are TGCGCCAGCAGCTTGAGCAATCGTGGAAACATTCAGTACTTC. Amino acids: CASSLSNRGNIQYF. Full variable domain (rest looked up from reference TRBV5-1 and TRBJ2-4): KAGVTQTPRYLIKTRGQQVTLSCSPISGHRSVSWYQQTPGQGLQFLFEYFSETQRNKGNFPGRFSGRQFSNSRSEMNVSTLELGDSALYLCASSLSNRGNIQYFGAGTRLSVL.

V usage is TRBV6-1 and J usage is TRBJ2-7; TRBD1 might be the D (5 bases). V gave up 1 base and J gave up 5 bases, with 12 bases separating them. Germline CDR1 MNHNS, CDR2 SASEGT. The CDR3 length is 14 residues. CDR3 sequence reads: CASSEVPGYDEQYF. DNA for the CDR3: TGTGCCAGCAGTGAAGTTCCAGGGTATGACGAGCAGTACTTC.

J is TRBJ2-7 and V is TRBV18; 11 bases are a match to TRBD2. The CDR3 contains 15 residues. Losses at the gene ends were 3 bases for V and 4 bases for J; bases not matched to a gene: 5. From germline, CDR1 is KGHSH and CDR2 LQKENI. CDR3 nucleotide sequence: TGTGCCAGCTCACCCGGGGCTAGCGGGAGGTACGAGCAGTACTTC. Protein: CASSPGASGRYEQYF.

This chain connects TRBV6-5 to TRBJ1-2; D not certain. V dropped 8 bases and J dropped 9 bases, with 22 bases sitting between them. CDR1 is MNHEY, CDR2 SVGAGI, per germline. This CDR3 contains 14 residues. DNA for the CDR3: TGTGCCAGCCGCCGGGAAACCCTCATCGGCCGCTACACCTTC. It codes for CASRRETLIGRYTF.

Remarks on this clone: Within the sample, other DNA sequences also encode this same CDR3. The genes are TRBV7-9 and TRBJ2-3; D is undetermined. The germline V and J ends were trimmed by 1 base and 2 bases, with 7 bases remaining between them. CDR1 is SEHNR and CDR2 is FQNEAQ in the germline V gene (reference sequence). The CDR3 runs 14 residues. In DNA, the CDR3 is TGTGCCAGCAGCTTAGGGGCTTACACAGATACGCAGTATTTT. This codes for CASSLGAYTDTQYF.

This chain connects TRBV6-5 to TRBJ2-5; perhaps TRBD2 as D (5 bases). V lost 2 bases, J lost 7 bases, and 17 bases lay in between. The germline V gene encodes CDR1 MNHEY and CDR2 SVGAGI. This CDR3 region has 15 residues. The CDR3 spells CASSYTGSSEGTQYF. Written as DNA, the CDR3 is TGTGCCAGCAGTTACACGGGATCCTCTGAGGGGACCCAGTACTTC.

The V and J genes are TRBV18 and TRBJ1-5; perhaps TRBD1 as D (6 bases). This CDR3 region has 16 residues. Germline V CDR1 and CDR2: KGHSH, LQKENI. V lost 2 bases and J lost 0, with 11 bases in between. CDR3 nucleotides: TGTGCCAGCTCACCAGACAGGAGCTATAGCAATCAGCCCCAGCATTTT. Its translation is CASSPDRSYSNQPQHF.

This clone was detected once. J is TRBJ2-4 and V is TRBV2; no reliable D call. The CDR3 sequence is 13 residues long. V lost 8 bases and J 6 bases, leaving 14 bases between the germline ends. The V gene's germline CDR1 is SNHLY and CDR2 FYNNEI. CDR3 nucleotide sequence: TGTGCCAGCCGAGCCACAGCAATAAACATTCAGTACTTC. It is translated as CASRATAINIQYF.

The J gene is TRBJ2-1, the V gene TRBV28, with a tentative D call TRBD1 (6 bases). This CDR3 comprises 16 residues. V was clipped by 3 bases and J by 7 bases, with 19 bases between them. The germline CDR1 and CDR2 sequences are MDHEN and SYDVKM. The CDR3 nucleotides read TGTGCCAGCAGTTTTCAGGGGCGGAAGGTCCGGAATGAGCAGTTCTTC. Its protein product is CASSFQGRKVRNEQFF.

V is TRBV5-4 and J is TRBJ2-7; 7 bases match TRBD2. The junction had 7 bases not matched to a gene; V was cut back by 2 bases and J by 5 bases. CDR1 and CDR2 (germline): SGHNT, YYREEE (reference sequence). The CDR3 runs 14 residues. CDR3 in DNA: TGTGCCAGCAGCTTAGCGGGAAGGATCGACGAGCAGTACTTC. Its translation is CASSLAGRIDEQYF.